This T cell receptor beta chain was documented in a study of graft-versus-host responses after intestinal transplantation. Germline V lookup: CDR1 SGHTA, CDR2 FQGNSA. The V segment lost 1 base and the J segment 4 bases; nucleotides outside the gene matches: 3. This CDR3 spans 15 amino acids. TCRdb's table, derived via immunoSEQ multiplex PCR, lists solely in-frame clones and lacks some. The top ten clones hold about 0.49% of a sample with some 26,000 clones, approximately 94% of them seen once. Study-wide findings and caveats: Across patients carrying graft-donor T cell macrochimerism, allografts held high graft-versus-host to host-versus-graft clonal ratios.

On this clone: No antigen is known for it.

The starting material was PBMCs, obtained 156 days after intestinal transplant. This receptor was taken from a human patient who received an intestinal transplant, so some T cells may come from the graft donor. The rearrangement joins TRBV7-2 to TRBJ1-2; the match to TRBD1 covers 10 bases. Here the CDR3 DNA reads TGTGCCAGCAGCTTAGTAGGGACAGGGGTCTATGGCTACACCTTC. It encodes CASSLVGTGVYGYTF.